What follows are 12 T cell receptor beta chains derived from one specimen sequenced in a study of a mutant IDH1 vaccine in newly diagnosed glioma (dated by TCRdb to the early 2020s). Library prep was done by the immunoSEQ multiplex PCR assay. TCRdb's version of the immuneACCESS table is confined to in-frame rearrangements and falls short of the full clone set. An unresolved V gene accounts for under half of the shortfall where checked; the remainder is of unknown origin. This sample has 12,000 to 15,000 clones in its table, and 85% to 90% of those were observed once. Clones ranked in the top ten supply approximately 9% of the sample. The intended sense of this specimen's time point label: baseline, week 1 (first vaccination visit). The sample's treatment or condition label, in plain terms: pre-vaccination baseline after standard-of-care therapy. This specimen was PBMCs, taken from a glioma patient treated with radiotherapy, temozolomide or both. These receptors all stem from a woman between 40 and 55 years old with glioma. Some clones in this sample may be carry-over from other donors' samples.

The chain uses TRBV27 and TRBJ2-7, with D unclear. Trimming stripped 5 bases from V and 1 base from J, with 12 bases between. Germline V gives CDR1 MNHEY, CDR2 SMNVEV (reference sequence). The CDR3 is 14 amino acids. The CDR3 loop reads CASSGSYSSYEQYF. The CDR3 DNA sequence: TGTGCCAGCAGTGGGTCGTACAGTTCCTACGAGCAGTACTTC.

The gene calls are TRBV6-1 and TRBJ2-7; D may be TRBD1 or TRBD2 (5 bases each). Germline loops: CDR1 MNHNS, CDR2 SASEGT. This CDR3 has 15 amino acids. Trimming took off 6 bases at V and 2 bases at J, with 17 bases between the two ends. CDR3 DNA: TGTGCCAGCAGCCACGGGGCACCAGTTACCTACGAGCAGTACTTC. This translates into CASSHGAPVTYEQYF.

V gene TRBV2 combines with J gene TRBJ2-2, with TRBD2 matching 11 bases. This CDR3 comprises 15 residues. Germline V CDR1 and CDR2: SNHLY, FYNNEI. The ends lost 6 bases at V and 6 bases at J; junction bases unmatched: 6. CDR3 DNA sequence: TGTGCCAGCAGAACTAGCGGGAGTTCCGCCGGGGAGCTGTTTTTT. This sequence encodes CASRTSGSSAGELFF.

This clone was seen once. The V call is TRBV5-5, the J call TRBJ1-1; D unclear. The CDR3 extends over 14 amino acids. Per the germline V gene, CDR1 is SGHKS and CDR2 is YYEKEE (reference sequence). Trimming cost V 5 bases and J 1 base, with 12 bases left between them. Here the CDR3 DNA reads TGTGCCAGCAGGTTCCAGGTTGGGAACACTGAAGCTTTCTTT. It specifies CASRFQVGNTEAFF.

The genes are TRBV5-6 and TRBJ2-1, with TRBD2 matching 12 bases. V was pared by 2 bases and J by 8 bases, with 17 bases of the junction left unmatched. Germline values: CDR1 SGHDT, CDR2 YYEEEE. This CDR3 has 19 residues. As DNA, the CDR3 is TGTGCCAGCAGCTTATCGCCGCCTAGCGGGGGGGCTGGGAGGGATGAGCAGTTCTTC. The encoded protein is CASSLSPPSGGAGRDEQFF.

The V and J genes are TRBV9 and TRBJ2-3; TRBD2 is a possible D gene (6 bases). V was pared by 6 bases and J by 0 bases, with 11 bases between. The CDR3 has 14 amino acids. CDR1 and CDR2 (germline): SGDLS, YYNGEE. CDR3 bases: TGTGCCAGCACCGAGCGGGCGAGCACAGATACGCAGTATTTT. Its translation is CASTERASTDTQYF.

As for this clone: Its ends do not fully match the called genes, so a read error is possible. J is TRBJ2-7 and V is TRBV28; D remains unclear. CDR3 length equals 15 residues. CDR1 and CDR2 (germline): MDHEN, SYDVKM. Here the CDR3 reads CASSHPTASYYEQYF. In nucleotides, the CDR3 is TGTGCCAGCAGCCACCCGACGGCATCATATTACGAGCAGTATTTC.

The rearrangement joins TRBV12-2 to TRBJ2-7; the D call in the table, TRBD2, was not verified against the DNA. TRBV12-2 is classified as a pseudogene. This CDR3 region has 19 residues. CDR3 nucleotide sequence: TGTGCAAGTCGCTTAGCTCTTCCGCCGCGACTCCGAAGCTCCTACGAGCAGTACTTC. Translation: CASRLALPPRLRSSYEQYF.

V and J are TRBV6-5 and TRBJ2-7, with TRBD2 matching over 10 bases. Germline CDR1 reads MNHEY; CDR2 reads SVGAGI. There are 14 residues in the CDR3. V lost 5 bases, J lost 2 bases, and 3 bases stayed unmatched. The CDR3 is CASSRTSGTYEQYF. The CDR3 DNA reads TGTGCCAGCAGTCGGACTAGCGGAACCTACGAGCAGTACTTC.

This chain uses TRBV29-1 with TRBJ1-2, with D unclear. Trimming stripped 7 bases from V and 7 bases from J, with 7 bases between. The CDR3 runs 9 residues. Germline-derived CDR1 and CDR2 are SQVTM and ANQGSEA. This chain's CDR3 is CSAGSGYTF. The CDR3 DNA sequence: TGCAGCGCCGGATCTGGCTACACCTTC.

The CDR3 here is CASSTRRDRGPYSTEAFF. The CDR3 coding sequence is TGTGCCAGTAGCACGCGCCGGGACAGGGGCCCTTATAGCACTGAAGCTTTCTTT. The chain uses TRBV19 and TRBJ1-1, with TRBD1 matching 10 bases. The CDR3 sequence is 18 residues long. Germline CDR1 is LNHDA and CDR2 is SQIVND (reference sequence). Losses at the gene ends were 6 bases for V and 4 bases for J; bases not matched to a gene: 17.

The rearrangement uses TRBV30 and TRBJ1-5, with a weak D call TRBD1 (5 bases). The germline CDR1 and CDR2 sequences are GTSNPN and SVGIG (reference sequence). Trimming stripped 5 bases from V and 8 bases from J, with 16 bases between. There are 13 residues in the CDR3. CDR3 sequence reads: CAWGRGPGEPQHF. CDR3 DNA sequence: TGTGCCTGGGGGAGGGGACCTGGGGAGCCCCAGCATTTT. Filled out from reference TRBV30 and TRBJ1-5, the complete variable domain reads SQTIHQWPATLVQPVGSPLSLECTVEGTSNPNLYWYRQAAGRGLQLLFYSVGIGQISSEVPQNLSASRPQDRQFILSSKKLLLSDSGFYLCAWGRGPGEPQHFGDGTRLSIL.